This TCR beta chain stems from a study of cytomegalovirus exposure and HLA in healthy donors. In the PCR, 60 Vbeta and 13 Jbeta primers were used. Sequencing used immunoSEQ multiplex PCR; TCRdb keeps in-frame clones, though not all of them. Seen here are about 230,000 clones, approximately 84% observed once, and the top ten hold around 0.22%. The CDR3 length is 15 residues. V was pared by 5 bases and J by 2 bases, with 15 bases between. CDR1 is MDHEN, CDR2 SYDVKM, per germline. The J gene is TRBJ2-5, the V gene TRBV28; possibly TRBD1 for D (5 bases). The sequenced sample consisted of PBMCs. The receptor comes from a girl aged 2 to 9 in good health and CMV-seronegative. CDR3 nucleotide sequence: TGTGCCAGCAGTCGCCCCCACAGGCCACAAGAGACCCAGTACTTC. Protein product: CASSRPHRPQETQYF.